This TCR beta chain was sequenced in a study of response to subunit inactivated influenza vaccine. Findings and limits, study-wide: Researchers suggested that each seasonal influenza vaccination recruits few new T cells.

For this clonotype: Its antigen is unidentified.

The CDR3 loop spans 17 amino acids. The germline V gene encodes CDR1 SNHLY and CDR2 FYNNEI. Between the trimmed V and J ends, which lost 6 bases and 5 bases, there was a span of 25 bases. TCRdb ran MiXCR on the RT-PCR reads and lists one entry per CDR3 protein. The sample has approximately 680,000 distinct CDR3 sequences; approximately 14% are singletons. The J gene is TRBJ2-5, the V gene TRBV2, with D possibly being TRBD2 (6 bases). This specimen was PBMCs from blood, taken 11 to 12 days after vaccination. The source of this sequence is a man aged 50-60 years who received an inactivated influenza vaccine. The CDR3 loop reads CASSLVWNGGVGETQYF. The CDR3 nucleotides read TGTGCCAGCAGCCTCGTCTGGAATGGAGGGGTGGGGGAGACCCAGTACTTC.